The 9 T cell receptor beta chains below all came from one sample that was sequenced in a study of cytomegalovirus exposure and HLA in healthy donors. The PCR was carried out with 60 Vbeta primers and 13 Jbeta primers. Only in-frame clones appear in the TCRdb table, and some are missing; sequencing was by immunoSEQ multiplex PCR. The table shows around 120,000 clones, with around 74% occurring only once. The sequencing input was PBMCs. The origin of the receptors is a man aged 55 to 69 in good health and CMV-seropositive.

V usage is TRBV10-2 and J usage is TRBJ2-7, with TRBD2 matching over 13 bases. There are 13 residues in the CDR3. V trimming: 10 bases; J trimming: 6 bases; junction bases outside the gene matches: 6. Germline CDR1 and CDR2: WSHSY and SAAADI. The CDR3: CATGLAGAIEQYF. The DNA of the CDR3 is TGCGCCACTGGACTAGCGGGAGCGATCGAGCAGTACTTC.

This clone has only one observation. This chain connects TRBV28 to TRBJ1-5; 8 bases fit TRBD1. There are 15 residues in the CDR3. CDR1 and CDR2 (germline): MDHEN, SYDVKM. Trimming took 4 bases from V and 0 from J; bases not matched to a gene: 2. The chain's CDR3 is CASSSGGYSNQPQHF. DNA of the CDR3: TGTGCCAGCAGTTCAGGGGGCTATAGCAATCAGCCCCAGCATTTT.

This chain joins TRBV11-2 and TRBJ1-1; 10 nucleotides agree with TRBD1. The CDR3 has 16 amino acids. Losses at the gene ends were 5 bases for V and 0 bases for J; bases not matched to a gene: 6. Germline V gives CDR1 SGHAT, CDR2 FQNNGV. CDR3 region: CASSEGQGKLNTEAFF. For the CDR3, the DNA is TGTGCCAGCAGCGAGGGACAGGGGAAGTTGAACACTGAAGCTTTCTTT. Full variable domain (missing parts from reference TRBV11-2 and TRBJ1-1): EAGVAQSPRYKIIEKRQSVAFWCNPISGHATLYWYQQILGQGPKLLIQFQNNGVVDDSQLPKDRFSAERLKGVDSTLKIQPAKLEDSAVYLCASSEGQGKLNTEAFFGQGTRLTVV.

The chain employs TRBV7-9 and TRBJ2-3, with 11 bases lining up with TRBD2. The CDR3 sequence is 17 residues long. Unmatched junction bases numbered 5, after V lost 3 bases and J lost 0 bases. Germline CDR1 is SEHNR and CDR2 is FQNEAQ (reference sequence). The CDR3 sequence: CASSFATSGASTDTQYF. CDR3 coding DNA: TGTGCCAGCAGCTTCGCGACTAGCGGGGCCAGCACAGATACGCAGTATTTT.

A note on this clone: Other DNA sequences of this sample code for an identical CDR3. The chain has TRBV7-3 and TRBJ1-1; a possible D gene is TRBD1 (5 bases). Trimming took off 3 bases at V and 2 bases at J, with 7 bases between the two ends. The CDR3 extends over 13 amino acids. Per the germline V gene, CDR1 is SGHTA and CDR2 is FQGTGA. Here the CDR3 reads CASSFDSNTEAFF. CDR3 nucleotides: TGTGCCAGCAGCTTCGACAGCAACACTGAAGCTTTCTTT. Using reference TRBV7-3 and TRBJ1-1 for the parts outside the CDR3, the full variable domain is GAGVSQTPSNKVTEKGKYVELRCDPISGHTALYWYRQSLGQGPEFLIYFQGTGAADDSGLPNDRFFAVRPEGSVSTLKIQRTERGDSAVYLCASSFDSNTEAFFGQGTRLTVV.

The CDR3 nucleotides read TGCGCCAGCACGGGACAGGGGAGTTTTGGCACAGATACGCAGTATTTT. Encoded protein: CASTGQGSFGTDTQYF. The rearrangement links TRBV10-1 to TRBJ2-3, with 10 bases matching TRBD1. Germline V gene lookup returns CDR1 WNHNN and CDR2 SYGVQD (reference sequence). J was trimmed by 1 base and V by 7 bases; bases with no gene match: 8. This CDR3 spans 16 amino acids.

The chain couples TRBV11-3 to TRBJ2-2, with 10 bases identical to TRBD1. The CDR3 runs 15 residues. Germline assignment: CDR1 SGHNT and CDR2 YENEEA. V shed 6 bases and J 4 bases; nucleotides not matched to a gene: 5. The CDR3 DNA is TGTGCCAGCAGTCGACAGGGGGCGGGCACCGGGGAGCTGTTTTTT. Translating gives CASSRQGAGTGELFF.

The chain employs TRBV5-1 and TRBJ2-2; 7 positions match TRBD1. Unmatched junction bases numbered 5, after V lost 2 bases and J lost 4 bases. Germline CDR1 is SGHRS and CDR2 is YFSETQ. The CDR3 length is 15 residues. As DNA, the CDR3 is TGCGCCAGCAGCTTACAGGGGCCGAGCACCGGGGAGCTGTTTTTT. It specifies CASSLQGPSTGELFF.

The J gene is TRBJ2-5, the V gene TRBV7-6; TRBD2 matches at 11 bases. The CDR3 has 17 amino acids. Losses at the gene ends were 1 base for V and 1 base for J; bases not matched to a gene: 5. Germline CDR1 is SGHVS and CDR2 is FNYEAQ. CDR3 DNA: TGTGCCAGCAGCTTAGGTCGGACTAGCGGGTCCCAAGAGACCCAGTACTTC. Translated, it gives CASSLGRTSGSQETQYF.